Shown below are 16 T cell receptor beta chains from a single sample sequenced in a study of chemoradiotherapy in HPV16-positive cancers. Using immunoSEQ multiplex PCR, the repertoire was profiled, and TCRdb retains in-frame clones only, with some absent. There are some 21,000 clones in the sample; more than 75% occur only once, and less than 5% lies in the top ten. Sequencing used blood, obtained from a patient who underwent chemoradiotherapy. The receptors derive from a human donor with HPV-associated anogenital cancer.

This clone has only one observation. The J gene is TRBJ1-1, the V gene TRBV27; D is uncertain. This CDR3 comprises 15 residues. Germline CDR1 reads MNHEY; CDR2 reads SMNVEV (reference sequence). V was trimmed by 1 base and J by 1 base, leaving 10 bases between them. The CDR3 spells CASSLYPGTNTEAFF. The CDR3 DNA reads TGTGCCAGCAGTTTATATCCGGGAACGAACACTGAAGCTTTCTTT.

V and J are TRBV7-8 and TRBJ2-7; D possibly corresponds to TRBD1 (6 bases). CDR3 length: 14 amino acids. V shed 5 bases and J shed 1 base, with 12 bases lying between them. Germline V lookup: CDR1 SGHVS, CDR2 FQNEAQ. CDR3 amino acids: CASSLWDKSYEQYF. Written as DNA, the CDR3 is TGTGCCAGCAGCCTATGGGACAAGTCCTACGAGCAGTACTTC.

CDR3 in amino acids: CASSLGPSSYEQYF. The CDR3 DNA reads as TGTGCCAGCAGCTTGGGTCCGAGTTCCTACGAGCAGTACTTC. The genes are TRBV5-4 and TRBJ2-7, with D unresolved. Germline CDR1 and CDR2: SGHNT and YYREEE (reference sequence). This CDR3 has 14 amino acids. V was cut by 0 bases and J by 1 base, with 8 bases left in between.

This rearrangement joins TRBV20-1 to TRBJ1-1; D may be TRBD1 (5 bases). CDR1 is DFQATT and CDR2 is SNEGSKA in the germline V gene (reference sequence). This CDR3 has 11 amino acids. Trimming removed 5 bases from V and 1 base from J, with 5 bases in between. CDR3 DNA sequence: TGCAGTGCTGGGGGGAACACTGAAGCTTTCTTT. Its protein is CSAGGNTEAFF.

This CDR3 reads CSVVKGGIDEAFF. In DNA, the CDR3 is TGCAGCGTTGTGAAGGGTGGGATCGATGAAGCTTTCTTT. The V gene is TRBV29-1, the J gene TRBJ1-1; no reliable D call. V lost 4 bases, J lost 7 bases, and 16 bases lay in between. CDR3 length: 13 residues. The V gene's germline CDR1 is SQVTM and CDR2 ANQGSEA.

This clone was detected once. The V gene is TRBV5-1, the J gene TRBJ1-1; no firm D call. The germline V gene has CDR1 SGHRS and CDR2 YFSETQ. Trimming removed 3 bases at V and 1 base at J, with 10 bases between. This CDR3 comprises 14 residues. The DNA for the CDR3 is TGCGCCAGCAGCTGGGTAGGGAGGAACACTGAAGCTTTCTTT. The encoded protein is CASSWVGRNTEAFF.

The chain is built from TRBV4-3 and TRBJ1-1, with a possible D match to TRBD1 (5 bases). The V end was cut by 4 bases, the J end by 6 bases, with 12 bases between. Germline assignment: CDR1 LGHNA and CDR2 YSLEER. The CDR3 runs 13 residues. The CDR3 DNA reads TGCGCCAGCAGCCTCGGCGGGGGGGCTGAAGCTTTCTTT. This gives the protein CASSLGGGAEAFF.

The chain couples TRBV7-9 to TRBJ1-1; perhaps TRBD1 as D (5 bases). The CDR3 is 15 amino acids. The germline V gene encodes CDR1 SEHNR and CDR2 FQNEAQ (reference sequence). V lost 1 base and J 6 bases, leaving 15 bases between the germline ends. The CDR3 protein is CASSLVTGRAAEAFF. The CDR3 bases are TGTGCCAGCAGCTTAGTAACAGGAAGAGCGGCTGAAGCTTTCTTT.

The chain is built from TRBV30 and TRBJ2-3; possible D gene TRBD2, 6 bases. The germline V gene encodes CDR1 GTSNPN and CDR2 SVGIG (reference sequence). V dropped 0 bases and J dropped 0 bases, with 10 bases sitting between them. The CDR3 covers 15 residues. The CDR3 DNA reads as TGTGCCTGGAGTGTTGGAGGGGCTAGCACAGATACGCAGTATTTT. The encoded protein is CAWSVGGASTDTQYF.

The CDR3: CASSLGLGRGDEQFF. CDR3 coding DNA: TGTGCCAGCAGCTTAGGCCTCGGGAGGGGGGATGAGCAGTTCTTC. This sequence joins TRBV7-8 and TRBJ2-1, with TRBD2 identical over 8 bases. This CDR3 has 15 residues. V lost 1 base, J lost 8 bases, and 7 bases stayed unmatched. The germline CDR1 and CDR2 sequences are SGHVS and FQNEAQ.

The chain combines TRBV19 with TRBJ2-1; 10 bases line up with TRBD2. Germline-derived CDR1 and CDR2 are LNHDA and SQIVND (reference sequence). Trimming removed 5 bases from V and 1 base from J; junction bases left unmatched: 8. The CDR3 runs to 17 residues. The CDR3 DNA follows: TGTGCCAGTAGTTCTAGACTAGCGGGCGAATCCTACAATGAGCAGTTCTTC. The encoded protein is CASSSRLAGESYNEQFF.

The chain uses TRBV7-9 and TRBJ1-2; perhaps TRBD1 as D (5 bases). Trimming stripped 0 bases from V and 7 bases from J, with 9 bases between. CDR1 SEHNR and CDR2 FQNEAQ come from the germline V gene (reference sequence). The CDR3 consists of 13 residues. This chain's CDR3 is CASSLALGGGYTF. Here the CDR3 DNA reads TGTGCCAGCAGCTTAGCGCTTGGGGGTGGCTACACCTTC. Complete variable domain (other parts from reference TRBV7-9 and TRBJ1-2): DTGVSQNPRHKITKRGQNVTFRCDPISEHNRLYWYRQTLGQGPEFLTYFQNEAQLEKSRLLSDRFSAERPKGSFSTLEIQRTEQGDSAMYLCASSLALGGGYTFGSGTRLTVV.

The chain couples TRBV6-1 to TRBJ1-1; D ambiguous. The CDR3 is 11 residues long. The V gene's germline CDR1 is MNHNS and CDR2 SASEGT. V was shortened by 8 bases and J by 4 bases, with 8 bases between the two germline ends. This CDR3 is CASRRGTEAFF. Here the CDR3 DNA reads TGTGCCAGCCGACGGGGCACTGAAGCTTTCTTT.

J is TRBJ1-2 and V is TRBV5-5, with a weak D call TRBD1 (5 bases). The CDR3 is 15 residues long. Trimming left V 6 bases short and J 0 bases short, with 15 bases between. The germline V gene has CDR1 SGHKS and CDR2 YYEKEE (reference sequence). CDR3 amino acids: CASIAWMGANYGYTF. The CDR3 nucleotides read TGTGCCAGCATAGCTTGGATGGGGGCTAACTATGGCTACACCTTC.

The chain has TRBV19 and TRBJ1-1; D is perhaps TRBD1 (6 bases). V lost 1 base, J lost 1 base, and 10 bases lay in between. The CDR3 contains 15 residues. The germline gives CDR1 LNHDA, CDR2 SQIVND (reference sequence). The CDR3 protein is CASSIGTRGNTEAFF. In DNA, the CDR3 is TGTGCCAGTAGTATAGGCACCAGGGGGAACACTGAAGCTTTCTTT.

The chain combines TRBV19 with TRBJ1-5; 9 nucleotides align to TRBD1. The CDR3 has 16 residues. CDR1 LNHDA and CDR2 SQIVND come from the germline V gene (reference sequence). Unmatched junction bases numbered 6, after V lost 5 bases and J lost 1 base. The DNA of the CDR3 is TGTGCCAGTAGTGTATTACAGGGGGCAAGCAATCAGCCCCAGCATTTT. Amino acids: CASSVLQGASNQPQHF.